One and the same sample provided the 30 T cell receptor beta chains below, sequenced in a study of cytotoxic CD8 clonotypes in ibrutinib-treated CLL. Sequencing was performed with immunoSEQ multiplex PCR; in TCRdb, only in-frame clones are kept and a portion is missing. The data contain 300,000 to 350,000 clones, about 77% of them seen just once; the ten biggest clones take up more than 6%. The source was PBMCs, collected before ibrutinib treatment. The source of these receptors is a human donor with chronic lymphocytic leukemia.

This clone was counted a single time. The chain recombines TRBV15 with TRBJ2-1; D might be TRBD2 (6 bases). Germline CDR1 LNHNV, CDR2 YYDKDF (reference sequence). The CDR3 runs to 15 residues. The ends were cut back, 1 base at V and 1 base at J, with 8 bases in the middle. The CDR3 spells CATSRGLDSYNEQFF. The CDR3 DNA follows: TGTGCCACCAGCAGAGGACTAGATTCCTACAATGAGCAGTTCTTC. The complete variable domain, with remaining parts taken from reference TRBV15 and TRBJ2-1, reads DAMVIQNPRYQVTQFGKPVTLSCSQTLNHNVMYWYQQKSSQAPKLLFHYYDKDFNNEADTPDNFQSRRPNTSFCFLDIRSPGLGDTAMYLCATSRGLDSYNEQFFGPGTRLTVL.

On this clone itself: The junction does not match germline at one end; this may be a read error. This chain links TRBV6-1 with TRBJ2-1, with D hard to call. Germline V gene lookup returns CDR1 MNHNS and CDR2 SASEGT. The CDR3 has 13 amino acids. In DNA, the CDR3 is TGTGCCAGCAGTAAAGCGAGAGAGAATGAGCAGTTCTTC. Translated: CASSKARENEQFF.

The chain uses TRBV6-5 and TRBJ1-5, with D tentatively TRBD1 (5 bases). In germline, CDR1 is MNHEY, CDR2 SVGAGI. V lost 0 bases and J 2 bases, leaving 5 bases between the germline ends. The CDR3 runs 14 residues. The CDR3 loop is CASSYSGGNQPQHF. Here the CDR3 DNA reads TGTGCCAGCAGTTACTCGGGGGGCAATCAGCCCCAGCATTTT.

V usage is TRBV4-1 and J usage is TRBJ1-2; D gene ambiguous. CDR3 length: 12 residues. The V end lost 0 bases, the J end lost 4 bases, and 3 bases lay between the germline ends. Germline V gene data show CDR1 as MGHRA and CDR2 as YSYEKL. The CDR3 reads CASSQDAYGYTF. In nucleotides, the CDR3 is TGCGCCAGCAGCCAAGATGCCTATGGCTACACCTTC.

The chain couples TRBV27 to TRBJ1-2; 7 bases are a match to TRBD1. Germline values: CDR1 MNHEY, CDR2 SMNVEV (reference sequence). This CDR3 has 13 amino acids. Germline trimming cut 6 bases from V and 8 bases from J; bases unmatched to any gene: 9. CDR3 region: CASSPIDRVGYTF. CDR3 nucleotides: TGTGCCAGCAGCCCCATCGACAGGGTCGGCTACACCTTC.

The chain employs TRBV30 and TRBJ1-5; 8 bases are shared with TRBD1. Per the germline V gene, CDR1 is GTSNPN and CDR2 is SVGIG (reference sequence). The CDR3 totals 13 residues. Trimming removed 4 bases from V and 4 bases from J; junction bases left unmatched: 3. DNA for the CDR3: TGTGCCTGGACGGACAGGGAAAATCAGCCCCAGCATTTT. It yields the protein CAWTDRENQPQHF.

This rearrangement joins TRBV27 to TRBJ2-3; D is unresolved. V lost 2 bases and J 4 bases, leaving 16 bases between the germline ends. The germline V gene has CDR1 MNHEY and CDR2 SMNVEV (reference sequence). This CDR3 is built from 16 residues. CDR3 region: CASSLGIVSRPDTQYF. DNA of the CDR3: TGTGCCAGCAGTTTAGGGATAGTCTCGAGGCCAGATACGCAGTATTTT.

The V and J genes are TRBV7-8 and TRBJ2-3; D perhaps matches TRBD1 (6 bases). The V gene lost 7 bases and the J gene lost 3 bases, with 20 bases spanning the gap. This CDR3 region has 16 residues. Germline CDR1 reads SGHVS; CDR2 reads FQNEAQ. The CDR3 here is CASIRIGAGATDTQYF. CDR3 in DNA: TGTGCCAGCATCCGAATCGGGGCAGGGGCGACAGATACGCAGTATTTT. Based on the CDR3 plus reference TRBV7-8 and TRBJ2-3, the full variable domain is GAGVSQSPRYKVAKRGQDVALRCDPISGHVSLFWYQQALGQGPEFLTYFQNEAQLDKSGLPSDRFFAERPEGSVSTLKIQRTQQEDSAVYLCASIRIGAGATDTQYFGPGTRLTVL.

This chain connects TRBV29-1 to TRBJ2-5; D may match TRBD1 or TRBD2 (6 bases each). The ends were cut back, 4 bases at V and 4 bases at J, with 13 bases in the middle. Germline CDR1 and CDR2: SQVTM and ANQGSEA. The CDR3 is made up of 13 amino acids. The CDR3 DNA follows: TGCAGCGTTGGGTTTCGGGGGCCAGAGACCCAGTACTTC. Residues: CSVGFRGPETQYF. Full variable domain (missing parts from reference TRBV29-1 and TRBJ2-5): SAVISQKPSRDICQRGTSLTIQCQVDSQVTMMFWYRQQPGQSLTLIATANQGSEATYESGFVIDKFPISRPNLTFSTLTVSNMSPEDSSIYLCSVGFRGPETQYFGPGTRLLVL.

The J gene is TRBJ1-5, the V gene TRBV15, with no clear D. Trimming pared 0 bases from V and 0 bases from J, leaving 9 bases between. Germline assignment: CDR1 LNHNV and CDR2 YYDKDF (reference sequence). The CDR3 is made up of 16 amino acids. The CDR3 reads CATSREGRLSNQPQHF. CDR3 nucleotide sequence: TGTGCCACCAGCAGAGAGGGCAGACTTAGCAATCAGCCCCAGCATTTT.

DNA of the CDR3: TGCGCCAGCAGCAGTCTAGCGGGGAGCACAGATACGCAGTATTTT. Translated, it gives CASSSLAGSTDTQYF. The rearrangement joins TRBV5-1 to TRBJ2-3; TRBD2 aligns across 9 bases. V trimming: 4 bases; J trimming: 0 bases; junction bases outside the gene matches: 3. The CDR3 runs 15 residues. CDR1 and CDR2 from the germline V gene are SGHRS and YFSETQ. Combining the CDR3 with reference TRBV5-1 and TRBJ2-3 gives the whole variable domain KAGVTQTPRYLIKTRGQQVTLSCSPISGHRSVSWYQQTPGQGLQFLFEYFSETQRNKGNFPGRFSGRQFSNSRSEMNVSTLELGDSALYLCASSSLAGSTDTQYFGPGTRLTVL.

The rearrangement uses TRBV18 and TRBJ2-7, with 7 bases that match TRBD1. In germline, CDR1 is KGHSH, CDR2 LQKENI. The junction had 17 bases not matched to a gene; V was cut back by 3 bases and J by 0 bases. This CDR3 contains 19 residues. CDR3 amino acids: CASSPRSFRVRQGSYEQYF. The CDR3 DNA sequence: TGTGCCAGCTCACCGCGGTCTTTTCGGGTTCGACAGGGCTCCTACGAGCAGTACTTC.

The chain combines TRBV9 with TRBJ2-5; a possible D gene is TRBD1 (6 bases). Germline loops: CDR1 SGDLS, CDR2 YYNGEE. This CDR3 comprises 16 residues. V dropped 3 bases and J dropped 5 bases, with 20 bases sitting between them. In nucleotides, the CDR3 is TGTGCCAGCAGCGAAAAATTACAGGGATTAGGGGAGACCCAGTACTTC. Amino acids: CASSEKLQGLGETQYF.

V gene TRBV6-5 combines with J gene TRBJ2-7, with D possibly TRBD2 on 5 matching bases. Germline loops: CDR1 MNHEY, CDR2 SVGAGI. The CDR3 contains 13 residues. V shed 7 bases and J shed 6 bases, with 16 bases lying between them. CDR3 amino acids: CASNRALGREQYF. As DNA, the CDR3 is TGTGCCAGCAATCGGGCACTAGGGCGCGAGCAGTACTTC.

The chain employs TRBV4-3 and TRBJ2-3; a possible D gene is TRBD2 (6 bases). Per the germline V gene, CDR1 is LGHNA and CDR2 is YSLEER. Trimming removed 1 base from V and 2 bases from J, with 19 bases in between. This CDR3 is built from 18 residues. CDR3 residues: CASSQAFRGGVATDTQYF. In nucleotides, the CDR3 is TGCGCCAGCAGCCAAGCGTTTAGGGGAGGCGTTGCCACAGATACGCAGTATTTT.

This sequence joins TRBV6-1 and TRBJ2-7; no reliable D call. V was shortened by 4 bases and J by 0 bases, with 19 bases between the two germline ends. From germline, CDR1 is MNHNS and CDR2 SASEGT. CDR3 size: 17 residues. The CDR3 is CASSVRPGGFNSYEQYF. Written as DNA, the CDR3 is TGTGCCAGCAGTGTTAGGCCCGGCGGTTTTAACTCCTACGAGCAGTACTTC.

This chain joins TRBV7-2 and TRBJ2-2; D unclear. Between the trimmed V and J ends, which lost 8 bases and 1 base, there was a span of 11 bases. This CDR3 contains 14 residues. In germline, CDR1 is SGHTA, CDR2 FQGNSA. In nucleotides, the CDR3 is TGTGCCAGCGGAATTAGACGGAACACCGGGGAGCTGTTTTTT. Translation gives CASGIRRNTGELFF.

This chain connects TRBV18 to TRBJ2-3; 7 bases agree with TRBD2. The CDR3 is made up of 14 amino acids. Germline lookup yields CDR1 KGHSH and CDR2 LQKENI. After removal of 3 bases from V and 3 bases from J, the junction contained 3 bases not matched to a gene. The CDR3 spells CASSPIAGTDTQYF. The CDR3 coding sequence is TGTGCCAGCTCACCCATAGCGGGTACAGATACGCAGTATTTT.

J is TRBJ2-7 and V is TRBV4-2; D not resolved. Germline CDR1 LGHNA, CDR2 YNFKEQ. The CDR3 runs to 16 residues. V lost 1 base, J lost 2 bases, and 15 bases lay in between. The DNA of the CDR3 is TGTGCCAGCAGCCAAGCGGCTGAAACGACCCCCTACGAGCAGTACTTC. Translating gives CASSQAAETTPYEQYF.

The chain has TRBV28 and TRBJ2-1; the match to TRBD2 covers 7 bases. The CDR3 loop spans 16 amino acids. V lost 3 bases, J lost 0 bases, and 5 bases stayed unmatched. The V gene's germline CDR1 is MDHEN and CDR2 SYDVKM. As DNA, the CDR3 is TGTGCCAGCAGTTTTCGGGGAGGGAGCTCCTACAATGAGCAGTTCTTC. Translating it yields CASSFRGGSSYNEQFF.

The CDR3 DNA reads TGTGCCTGGCGCCAGGGGGCGGAGGAGCAGTACTTC. Encoded protein: CAWRQGAEEQYF. The V call is TRBV30, the J call TRBJ2-7; 8 bases map to TRBD1. This CDR3 comprises 12 residues. CDR1 GTSNPN and CDR2 SVGIG come from the germline V gene (reference sequence). Trimming removed 5 bases from V and 7 bases from J; junction bases left unmatched: 7.

This clone was seen just once. In DNA form, the CDR3 reads TGTGCCAGCAGCTTACAGGGCGCTGGAAACACCATATATTTT. Residues: CASSLQGAGNTIYF. This chain connects TRBV7-2 to TRBJ1-3, with D maybe TRBD1 (5 bases). CDR1 SGHTA and CDR2 FQGNSA come from the germline V gene. V lost 2 bases, J lost 2 bases, and 7 bases lay in between. This CDR3 region has 14 residues. Full variable domain (rest looked up from reference TRBV7-2 and TRBJ1-3): GAGVSQSPSNKVTEKGKDVELRCDPISGHTALYWYRQSLGQGLEFLIYFQGNSAPDKSGLPSDRFSAERTGGSVSTLTIQRTQQEDSAVYLCASSLQGAGNTIYFGEGSWLTVV.

This chain uses TRBV18 with TRBJ1-1; no reliable D call. V lost 10 bases and J lost 3, with 15 bases in between. This CDR3 has 13 amino acids. Germline CDR1 is KGHSH and CDR2 is LQKENI. CDR3 residues: CATDRTAYTEAFF. CDR3 DNA: TGTGCCACCGATCGAACAGCTTACACTGAAGCTTTCTTT.

Notes on this clone: At the DNA level, this CDR3 is encoded by other sequences in the same sample as well. The rearrangement links TRBV5-1 to TRBJ2-7; 10 nucleotides align to TRBD1. Germline V gene sequence: CDR1 SGHRS, CDR2 YFSETQ. This CDR3 comprises 14 residues. J was trimmed by 4 bases and V by 4 bases; bases with no gene match: 5. CDR3 sequence: CASSPGTGAYEQYF. The CDR3 DNA is TGCGCCAGCAGCCCAGGGACAGGGGCGTACGAGCAGTACTTC.

This chain connects TRBV9 to TRBJ2-5; 11 nucleotides match TRBD2. The junction had 7 bases not matched to a gene; V was cut back by 4 bases and J by 5 bases. This CDR3 has 15 residues. The germline gives CDR1 SGDLS, CDR2 YYNGEE. The CDR3 DNA is TGTGCCAGCAGCCCCACTAGCGGGAGTGATGAGACCCAGTACTTC. This codes for CASSPTSGSDETQYF. The full variable domain, completed using reference TRBV9 and TRBJ2-5, is DSGVTQTPKHLITATGQRVTLRCSPRSGDLSVYWYQQSLDQGLQFLIQYYNGEERAKGNILERFSAQQFPDLHSELNLSSLELGDSALYFCASSPTSGSDETQYFGPGTRLLVL.

This clone has only a few counts. The V call is TRBV5-1, the J call TRBJ2-5, with 11 bases lining up with TRBD1. The CDR3 length is 17 residues. Trimming at V came to 4 bases and at J to 5 bases, leaving 13 bases not matched to a gene. Germline V gives CDR1 SGHRS, CDR2 YFSETQ. The CDR3 is CASSAKDRGLGIETQYF. CDR3 DNA: TGCGCCAGCAGCGCGAAGGACAGGGGGCTGGGTATCGAGACCCAGTACTTC.

This clone was observed once. The V and J genes are TRBV5-1 and TRBJ2-3; D uncertain. Germline lookup yields CDR1 SGHRS and CDR2 YFSETQ. V was trimmed by 0 bases and J by 6 bases, leaving 11 bases between them. CDR3 length: 14 residues. CDR3: CASSLALGLDTQYF. In DNA, the CDR3 is TGCGCCAGCAGCTTGGCATTAGGGTTGGATACGCAGTATTTT.

The chain employs TRBV9 and TRBJ2-7, with D perhaps TRBD1 or TRBD2 (5 bases each). CDR1 and CDR2 (germline): SGDLS, YYNGEE. The CDR3 spans 14 residues. Trimming cost V 0 bases and J 4 bases, with 11 bases left between them. CDR3 DNA sequence: TGTGCCAGCAGCGTAGGGGGCCGGGGTTACGAGCAGTACTTC. Translated: CASSVGGRGYEQYF.

This chain joins TRBV7-2 and TRBJ2-7, with TRBD2 identical over 9 bases. The CDR3 has 15 residues. The trim removed 2 bases at V and 0 bases at J, leaving 2 bases unmatched. The germline CDR1 and CDR2 sequences are SGHTA and FQGNSA. The CDR3 DNA is TGTGCCAGCAGCTTATATAGCGGGAGCTCCTACGAGCAGTACTTC. Residues: CASSLYSGSSYEQYF.

The J gene is TRBJ2-3, the V gene TRBV4-1, with D perhaps being TRBD1 or TRBD2 (6 bases each). The CDR3 has 16 amino acids. The ends were cut back, 4 bases at V and 5 bases at J, with 19 bases in the middle. Per the germline V gene, CDR1 is MGHRA and CDR2 is YSYEKL. The CDR3 is CASSRGGGQGGDTQYF. DNA of the CDR3: TGCGCCAGCAGCCGCGGTGGGGGGCAAGGGGGAGATACGCAGTATTTT.